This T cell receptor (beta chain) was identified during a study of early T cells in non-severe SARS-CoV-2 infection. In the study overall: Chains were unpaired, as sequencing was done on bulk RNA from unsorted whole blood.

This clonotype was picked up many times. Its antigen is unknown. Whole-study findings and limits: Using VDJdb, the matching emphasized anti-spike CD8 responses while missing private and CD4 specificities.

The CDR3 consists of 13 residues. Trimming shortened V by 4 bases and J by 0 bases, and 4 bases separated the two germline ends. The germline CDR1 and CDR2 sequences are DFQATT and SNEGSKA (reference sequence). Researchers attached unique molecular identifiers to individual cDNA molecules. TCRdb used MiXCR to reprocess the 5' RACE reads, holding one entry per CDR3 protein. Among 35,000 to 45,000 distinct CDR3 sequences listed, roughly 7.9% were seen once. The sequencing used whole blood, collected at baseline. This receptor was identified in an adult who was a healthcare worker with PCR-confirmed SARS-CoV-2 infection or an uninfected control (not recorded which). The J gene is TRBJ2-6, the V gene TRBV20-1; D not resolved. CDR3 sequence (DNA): TGCAGTGCTATGGCCTCTGGGGCCAACGTCCTGACTTTC. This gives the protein CSAMASGANVLTF.